Listed here are 16 T cell receptor beta chains from one sample, sequenced in a study of siplizumab effects on memory and regulatory T cells. The table came from immunoSEQ multiplex PCR; TCRdb's copy has only in-frame clones and leaves some out. This table has approximately 100,000 clones, roughly 95% appearing once. Source material: non-Treg CD4+ T cells sorted from blood. These receptors all stem from a human donor in good health.

This rearrangement joins TRBV4-3 to TRBJ2-1, with 13 bases fitting TRBD2. J lost 2 bases, V lost 4 bases, and 5 bases had no gene match. The CDR3 length is 17 residues. CDR1 is LGHNA and CDR2 is YSLEER in the germline V gene. This CDR3 is CASSRRLAGGTYNEQFF. CDR3 DNA: TGCGCCAGCAGCCGCCGACTAGCGGGGGGAACCTACAATGAGCAGTTCTTC.

The rearrangement joins TRBV11-1 to TRBJ1-2, with no clear D. Germline V gene sequence: CDR1 SGHAT, CDR2 FQDESV (reference sequence). This CDR3 is 13 amino acids long. Between the trimmed V and J ends, which lost 6 bases and 0 bases, there was a span of 8 bases. The CDR3 region is CASSLTPNYGYTF. The CDR3 DNA is TGTGCCAGCAGTTTAACACCTAACTATGGCTACACCTTC.

The chain links TRBV28 to TRBJ1-4; D is unresolved. This CDR3 contains 12 residues. Trimming took 3 bases from V and 2 from J, leaving 1 base between them. Germline V gene lookup returns CDR1 MDHEN and CDR2 SYDVKM. For the CDR3, the DNA is TGTGCCAGCAGTTTGACTAATGAAAAACTGTTTTTT. This gives the protein CASSLTNEKLFF.

The rearrangement joins TRBV9 to TRBJ2-3, with TRBD2 matching 8 bases. This CDR3 spans 17 amino acids. The germline V gene encodes CDR1 SGDLS and CDR2 YYNGEE. V shed 5 bases and J 10 bases; nucleotides not matched to a gene: 21. The CDR3 DNA sequence: TGTGCCAGCAGTAGGAGGCCCAGCGGGGGAGGATTTGATGCGCAGTATTTT. Its protein is CASSRRPSGGGFDAQYF.

This CDR3 is CASSKWGQGPGYGYTF. In nucleotides, the CDR3 is TGTGCCAGCAGCAAATGGGGACAGGGGCCCGGCTATGGCTACACCTTC. The J gene is TRBJ1-2, the V gene TRBV21-1; TRBD1 is the table's D call, not checked against the DNA. TRBV21-1 is noted as a pseudogene. This CDR3 comprises 16 residues.

The chain carries TRBV28 and TRBJ2-5; no definite D call. Trimming removed 6 bases from V and 7 bases from J, with 9 bases in between. Germline values: CDR1 MDHEN, CDR2 SYDVKM. This CDR3 spans 11 amino acids. The CDR3: CASRTGGTQYF. The CDR3 DNA sequence: TGTGCCAGCAGGACCGGCGGGACCCAGTACTTC.

The rearrangement links TRBV14 to TRBJ1-2; D might be TRBD1 (6 bases). This CDR3 is 16 amino acids long. Germline V gene sequence: CDR1 SGHDN, CDR2 FVKESK. V was trimmed by 4 bases and J by 5 bases, leaving 20 bases between them. The CDR3 bases are TGTGCCAGCAGCCGAAACCTAAAGGGGGTTGGTTATGGCTACACCTTC. It translates to CASSRNLKGVGYGYTF.

This clone was picked up one time. The chain carries TRBV7-3 and TRBJ2-5, with 11 bases that match TRBD2. V shed 1 base and J 2 bases; nucleotides not matched to a gene: 9. Germline assignment: CDR1 SGHTA and CDR2 FQGTGA. This CDR3 has 18 amino acids. DNA of the CDR3: TGTGCCAGCAGCTTAAAGCTCGGGACTAGCGGACTACAAGAGACCCAGTACTTC. The encoded protein is CASSLKLGTSGLQETQYF.

V usage is TRBV19 and J usage is TRBJ1-2; D uncertain. V was shortened by 2 bases and J by 2 bases, with 9 bases between the two germline ends. In germline, CDR1 is LNHDA, CDR2 SQIVND (reference sequence). The CDR3 is made up of 14 amino acids. The CDR3 region has the DNA TGTGCCAGTAGTATAATCGGGTGGAACTATGGCTACACCTTC. Residues: CASSIIGWNYGYTF.

The rearrangement links TRBV6-5 to TRBJ2-5; D unclear. The last part of the DNA fits TRBJ2-7 better; the J call may be wrong. The CDR3 spans 13 residues. Germline CDR1 MNHEY, CDR2 SVGAGI. The DNA of the CDR3 is TGTGCCAGCAGTTATCGGCCCGATTACGAGCAGTACTTC. Its protein product is CASSYRPDYEQYF.

The chain couples TRBV7-6 to TRBJ1-2, with a tentative D call TRBD1 (6 bases). CDR3 size: 15 residues. Germline-derived CDR1 and CDR2 are SGHVS and FNYEAQ. V lost 5 bases and J lost 8, with 21 bases in between. The CDR3 region is CASSKSRGGLGGYTF. CDR3 nucleotide sequence: TGTGCCAGCAGCAAAAGCAGGGGCGGGTTAGGCGGCTACACCTTC.

The chain employs TRBV6-5 and TRBJ2-7; D gene ambiguous. The CDR3 contains 14 residues. V was clipped by 5 bases and J by 0 bases, with 11 bases between them. Germline-derived CDR1 and CDR2 are MNHEY and SVGAGI. The CDR3 DNA reads as TGTGCCAGCAGTCTTCGCGAGAGCTCCTACGAGCAGTACTTC. This translates into CASSLRESSYEQYF.

The chain combines TRBV7-8 with TRBJ1-2; the match to TRBD1 covers 8 bases. Trimming removed 1 base from V and 4 bases from J; junction bases left unmatched: 5. CDR1 is SGHVS and CDR2 is FQNEAQ in the germline V gene. The CDR3 contains 15 residues. Here the CDR3 DNA reads TGTGCCAGCAGCTTAGGGGGACAGGAAACCTATGGCTACACCTTC. Translating gives CASSLGGQETYGYTF.

A note on this clone: The germline gene is not matched at one end of the junction; a read error may be the cause. The J gene is TRBJ2-7, the V gene TRBV29-1; perhaps TRBD1 as D (6 bases). Germline CDR1 and CDR2: SQVTM and ANQGSEA. CDR3 size: 12 residues. This chain's CDR3 is CSVEDLRTGPIF. In DNA form, the CDR3 reads TGCAGCGTTGAAGATCTACGAACAGGGCCCATCTTC.

The chain is built from TRBV14 and TRBJ2-7, with 11 bases identical to TRBD1. The CDR3 contains 16 residues. The V gene's germline CDR1 is SGHDN and CDR2 FVKESK. The V segment lost 1 base and the J segment 6 bases; nucleotides outside the gene matches: 8. The CDR3 sequence: CASSQAPAGTGGEQYF. DNA of the CDR3: TGTGCCAGCAGCCAAGCCCCCGCCGGGACAGGGGGCGAGCAGTACTTC.

This chain uses TRBV6-1 with TRBJ2-3; TRBD1 matches 7 bases. CDR1 and CDR2 from the germline V gene are MNHNS and SASEGT. After removal of 5 bases from V and 10 bases from J, the junction contained 9 bases not matched to a gene. This CDR3 is built from 13 residues. The CDR3 spells CASSLTAQGAQYF. DNA of the CDR3: TGTGCCAGCAGTTTAACAGCTCAGGGGGCGCAGTATTTT.